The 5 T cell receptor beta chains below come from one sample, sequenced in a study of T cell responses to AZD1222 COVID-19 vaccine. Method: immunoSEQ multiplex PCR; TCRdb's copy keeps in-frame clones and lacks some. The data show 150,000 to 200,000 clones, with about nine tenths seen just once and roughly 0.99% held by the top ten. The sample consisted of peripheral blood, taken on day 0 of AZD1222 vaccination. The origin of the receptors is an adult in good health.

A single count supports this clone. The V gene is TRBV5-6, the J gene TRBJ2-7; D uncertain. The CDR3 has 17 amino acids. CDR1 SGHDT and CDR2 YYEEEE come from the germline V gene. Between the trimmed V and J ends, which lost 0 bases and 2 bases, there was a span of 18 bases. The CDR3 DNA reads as TGTGCCAGCAGCTTGGCCGTCGTTTTAGAAGCTCCCTACGAGCAGTACTTC. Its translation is CASSLAVVLEAPYEQYF.

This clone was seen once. The CDR3 spells CASSLGTGITLTGELFF. CDR3 DNA sequence: TGTGCCAGCAGCTTGGGGACAGGGATCACGCTCACCGGGGAGCTGTTTTTT. This chain uses TRBV5-4 with TRBJ2-2; 8 positions agree with TRBD1. Germline CDR1 SGHNT, CDR2 YYREEE (reference sequence). The CDR3 contains 17 residues. Germline trimming cut 0 bases from V and 4 bases from J; bases unmatched to any gene: 8. The full variable domain, in which reference TRBV5-4 and TRBJ2-2 provide the parts outside the CDR3, is ETGVTQSPTHLIKTRGQQVTLRCSSQSGHNTVSWYQQALGQGPQFIFQYYREEENGRGNFPPRFSGLQFPNYSSELNVNALELDDSALYLCASSLGTGITLTGELFFGEGSRLTVL.

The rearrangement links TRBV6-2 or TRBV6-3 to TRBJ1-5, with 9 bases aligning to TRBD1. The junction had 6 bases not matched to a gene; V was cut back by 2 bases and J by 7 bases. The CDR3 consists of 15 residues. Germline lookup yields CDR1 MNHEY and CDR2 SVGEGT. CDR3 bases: TGTGCCAGCAGTTACCGACAGGGGGGTAGACAGCCCCAGCATTTT. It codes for CASSYRQGGRQPQHF.

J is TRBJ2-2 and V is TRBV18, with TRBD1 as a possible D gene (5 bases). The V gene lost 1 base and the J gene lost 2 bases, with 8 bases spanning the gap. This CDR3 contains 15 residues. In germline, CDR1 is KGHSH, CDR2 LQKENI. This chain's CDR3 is CASSPLRDNTGELFF. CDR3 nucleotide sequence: TGTGCCAGCTCACCACTCAGGGATAACACCGGGGAGCTGTTTTTT.

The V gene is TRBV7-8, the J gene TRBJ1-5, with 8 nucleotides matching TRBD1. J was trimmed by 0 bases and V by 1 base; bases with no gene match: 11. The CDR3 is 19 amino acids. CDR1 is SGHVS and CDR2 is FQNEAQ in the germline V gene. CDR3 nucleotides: TGTGCCAGCAGCTTAGTCGGCGGGACAGGCCAATATAGCAATCAGCCCCAGCATTTT. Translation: CASSLVGGTGQYSNQPQHF.